What follows are 13 T cell receptor beta chains derived from one specimen sequenced in a study of blood T cell repertoires in COVID-19. Only in-frame clones appear in the TCRdb table, and some are missing; sequencing was by immunoSEQ multiplex PCR. The profile shows 200,000 or so clones, around 77% of them singletons. Source material: peripheral blood. All receptors come from a man in his fifties or sixties with active or convalescent COVID-19.

This clone was observed once. The gene calls are TRBV24-1 and TRBJ2-3, with 9 nucleotides matching TRBD1. The germline V gene encodes CDR1 KGHDR and CDR2 SFDVKD. The CDR3 totals 15 residues. V dropped 4 bases and J dropped 4; count of bases not matched to a gene: 5. CDR3 amino acids: CATSDPGQGSDTQYF. The CDR3 bases are TGTGCCACCAGTGACCCCGGACAGGGGTCAGATACGCAGTATTTT.

V usage is TRBV6-1 and J usage is TRBJ2-5; TRBD1 aligns across 11 bases. V dropped 3 bases and J dropped 2; count of bases not matched to a gene: 2. The CDR3 consists of 15 residues. Germline CDR1 reads MNHNS; CDR2 reads SASEGT. CDR3 bases: TGTGCCAGCAGTGACCGGGACAGGGGGCAAGAGACCCAGTACTTC. It encodes CASSDRDRGQETQYF.

This sequence joins TRBV18 and TRBJ1-1; the D gene is possibly TRBD1 (5 bases). V lost 3 bases, J lost 3 bases, and 14 bases lay in between. Germline CDR1 and CDR2: KGHSH and LQKENI. The CDR3 is 15 amino acids. CDR3 nucleotides: TGTGCCAGCTCACCTAACACGGGGGAACACACTGAAGCTTTCTTT. Amino acid sequence: CASSPNTGEHTEAFF.

The V and J genes are TRBV5-1 and TRBJ2-1, with a possible D match to TRBD2 (5 bases). V lost 0 bases and J 7 bases, leaving 8 bases between the germline ends. From germline, CDR1 is SGHRS and CDR2 YFSETQ. The CDR3 extends over 13 amino acids. Here the CDR3 reads CASSLAGINEQFF. The CDR3 DNA reads as TGCGCCAGCAGCTTGGCGGGAATTAATGAGCAGTTCTTC.

The chain links TRBV30 to TRBJ2-7, with 9 positions matching TRBD1. V lost 2 bases, J lost 0 bases, and 8 bases stayed unmatched. The CDR3 loop spans 16 amino acids. CDR1 is GTSNPN and CDR2 is SVGIG in the germline V gene (reference sequence). CDR3 DNA sequence: TGTGCCTGGAGTCCCCGGACAGGGGACTTCTCCTACGAGCAGTACTTC. Translation gives CAWSPRTGDFSYEQYF.

The CDR3: CASSIEEDRNTEAFF. The CDR3 DNA follows: TGTGCCAGTAGTATCGAAGAGGACAGAAACACTGAAGCTTTCTTT. The chain has TRBV19 and TRBJ1-1; D perhaps matches TRBD1 (6 bases). The CDR3 runs to 15 residues. The V end was cut by 3 bases, the J end by 2 bases, with 13 bases between. Germline V gives CDR1 LNHDA, CDR2 SQIVND (reference sequence).

The chain combines TRBV7-2 with TRBJ1-2; TRBD1 matches 8 bases. The CDR3 length is 14 residues. From germline, CDR1 is SGHTA and CDR2 FQGNSA. V shed 5 bases, J shed 7 bases, and the junction held 9 bases outside the gene matches. This CDR3 reads CASSLGQGLAGYTF. CDR3 in DNA: TGTGCCAGCAGCCTCGGACAGGGACTGGCTGGCTACACCTTC.

This clone was found a few times. The rearrangement links TRBV6-5 to TRBJ2-5, with 10 bases matching TRBD1. CDR3 length: 16 residues. V gave up 0 bases and J gave up 4 bases; unmatched junction bases: 5. Germline assignment: CDR1 MNHEY and CDR2 SVGAGI. Here the CDR3 DNA reads TGTGCCAGCAGTTACTCCGGGACAGGGGCTTCAGAGACCCAGTACTTC. Protein: CASSYSGTGASETQYF.

Concerning this clone itself: In the same sample, other DNA sequences code for this CDR3. The rearrangement joins TRBV19 to TRBJ1-1, with TRBD1 matching over 9 bases. The V gene end was trimmed by 6 bases and the J gene end by 5 bases; junction bases not matched to a gene: 4. The germline V gene encodes CDR1 LNHDA and CDR2 SQIVND (reference sequence). The CDR3 has 13 residues. CDR3 region: CASSRQGGTEAFF. CDR3 in DNA: TGTGCCAGTAGCAGACAGGGGGGTACTGAAGCTTTCTTT.

This clone was counted a few times. The V gene is TRBV27, the J gene TRBJ1-5; D is possibly TRBD1 (5 bases). The CDR3 has 13 amino acids. V was cut by 7 bases and J by 2 bases, with 9 bases left in between. The germline V gene has CDR1 MNHEY and CDR2 SMNVEV (reference sequence). Here the CDR3 DNA reads TGTGCCAGCACGGGGGGGGGCAATCAGCCCCAGCATTTT. Translating gives CASTGGGNQPQHF.

The rearrangement links TRBV10-3 to TRBJ2-7, with 7 bases lining up with TRBD1. Losses at the gene ends were 4 bases for V and 7 bases for J; bases not matched to a gene: 7. Per the germline V gene, CDR1 is ENHRY and CDR2 is SYGVKD. The CDR3 length is 13 residues. The CDR3 DNA sequence: TGTGCCATCAGTGTTGACAGGGAGAGAGAGCAGTACTTC. Protein: CAISVDREREQYF.

V is TRBV28 and J is TRBJ2-1, with no clear D. Trimming stripped 2 bases from V and 2 bases from J, with 4 bases between. The CDR3 loop spans 13 amino acids. Germline CDR1 reads MDHEN; CDR2 reads SYDVKM. The CDR3: CASSLGPYNEQFF. The CDR3 nucleotides read TGTGCCAGCAGTTTAGGCCCCTACAATGAGCAGTTCTTC. The entire variable domain, with the rest obtained from reference TRBV28 and TRBJ2-1, is as follows: DVKVTQSSRYLVKRTGEKVFLECVQDMDHENMFWYRQDPGLGLRLIYFSYDVKMKEKGDIPEGYSVSREKKERFSLILESASTNQTSMYLCASSLGPYNEQFFGPGTRLTVL.

This clone turned up a few times. Here the CDR3 reads CASSRGPGQGGFFGYTF. The CDR3 bases are TGTGCCAGCAGCAGAGGCCCGGGACAGGGAGGATTCTTCGGCTACACCTTC. The chain employs TRBV28 and TRBJ1-2; TRBD1 matches 9 bases. After removal of 6 bases from V and 8 bases from J, the junction contained 19 bases not matched to a gene. Per the germline V gene, CDR1 is MDHEN and CDR2 is SYDVKM. The CDR3 spans 17 residues.